This T cell receptor (beta chain) appears in the sequencing data of a study of OX40 agonist ivuxolimab in advanced cancers. The V gene lost 0 bases and the J gene lost 4 bases, with 10 bases spanning the gap. The germline V gene encodes CDR1 SGHRS and CDR2 YFSETQ. The CDR3 contains 14 residues. Measured with immunoSEQ multiplex PCR; TCRdb has only the in-frame clones, and not every one. The sample yields around 84,000 clones, approximately 90% seen once. This clone is a singleton in its sample. The target antigen is unknown. Study findings and constraints: Dosing at 0.1 to 3.0 mg/kg was accompanied by clonal expansion of CD4+ and CD8+ blood T cells by week 6.

The sample here was CD4+ or CD8+ T cells sorted from blood, taken in a trial of the OX40 agonist ivuxolimab. The clonotype originates from an adult with an advanced solid tumor such as melanoma, head and neck, liver or kidney cancer. The V call is TRBV5-1, the J call TRBJ1-1; D uncertain. This CDR3 is CASSLGTFGTEAFF. CDR3 in DNA: TGCGCCAGCAGCTTGGGTACTTTTGGCACTGAAGCTTTCTTT. Using reference TRBV5-1 and TRBJ1-1 for the parts outside the CDR3, the full variable domain is KAGVTQTPRYLIKTRGQQVTLSCSPISGHRSVSWYQQTPGQGLQFLFEYFSETQRNKGNFPGRFSGRQFSNSRSEMNVSTLELGDSALYLCASSLGTFGTEAFFGQGTRLTVV.